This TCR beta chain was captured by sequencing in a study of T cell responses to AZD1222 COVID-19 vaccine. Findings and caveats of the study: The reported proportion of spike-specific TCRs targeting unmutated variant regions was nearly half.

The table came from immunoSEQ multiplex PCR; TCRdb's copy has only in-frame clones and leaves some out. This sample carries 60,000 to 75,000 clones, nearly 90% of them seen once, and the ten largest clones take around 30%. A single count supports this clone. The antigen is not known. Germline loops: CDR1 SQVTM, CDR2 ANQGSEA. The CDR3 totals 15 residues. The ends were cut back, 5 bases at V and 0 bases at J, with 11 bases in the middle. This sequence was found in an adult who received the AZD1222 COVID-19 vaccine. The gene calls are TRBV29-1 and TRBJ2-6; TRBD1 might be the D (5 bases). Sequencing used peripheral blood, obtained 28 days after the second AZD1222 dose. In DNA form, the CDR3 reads TGCAGCGTTCACAGGACCCTCTCTGGGGCCAACGTCCTGACTTTC. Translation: CSVHRTLSGANVLTF. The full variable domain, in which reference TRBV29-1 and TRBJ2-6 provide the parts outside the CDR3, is SAVISQKPSRDICQRGTSLTIQCQVDSQVTMMFWYRQQPGQSLTLIATANQGSEATYESGFVIDKFPISRPNLTFSTLTVSNMSPEDSSIYLCSVHRTLSGANVLTFGAGSRLTVL.